This T cell receptor (beta chain) was captured by sequencing in a study of blood T cell repertoires in COVID-19. The CDR3 is 11 residues long. Looked up from germline, CDR1 is MNHEY and CDR2 is SVGAGI. The ends were cut back, 10 bases at V and 4 bases at J, with 10 bases in the middle. Only in-frame clones appear in the TCRdb table, and some are missing; sequencing was by immunoSEQ multiplex PCR. The profile shows 250,000 to 300,000 clones, approximately 91% of them singletons. This TCR was recovered from a woman aged 55-75 years with acute or convalescent COVID-19. This sequence joins TRBV6-5 and TRBJ1-1; tentatively, D is TRBD1 (6 bases). Sequenced material: peripheral blood. In nucleotides, the CDR3 is TGTGCCACGCGCAGGGGCACTGAAGCTTTCTTT. It specifies CATRRGTEAFF.